This T cell receptor (beta chain) was sequenced during a study of T-cell memory formation after mild COVID-19. This clonotype was observed a few times. 5'RACE with constant-segment primers yielded barcoded, UMI-tagged TCR alpha and TCR beta cDNA libraries. TCRdb reprocessed the 5' RACE reads via MiXCR and lists one record per CDR3 protein. The table records about 39,000 distinct CDR3 sequences, around 6.1% of them present only once. This CDR3 region has 16 residues. Trimming cost V 1 base and J 0 bases, with 10 bases left between them. Germline V CDR1 and CDR2: SGHTA, FQGTGA. V is TRBV7-3 and J is TRBJ2-1; TRBD2 might be the D (6 bases). The TCR sequence derives from an adult who had mild COVID-19 (a few samples of this study predate the infection). Cell type and time point are not known. The sample taken for sequencing was PBMCs or a T cell subset sorted from them (not recorded which). In DNA, the CDR3 is TGTGCCAGCAGCTTAATAGGAGGGGCCTCCTACAATGAGCAGTTCTTC. This encodes CASSLIGGASYNEQFF.